The 5 T cell receptor beta chains presented below share a single source sample, sequenced in a study of shared clonotypes between healthy human individuals. Here immunoSEQ multiplex PCR was the method, and the copy in TCRdb shows in-frame clones only, minus some. The repertoire holds fewer than 2.5 million clones, approximately 93% seen once, with about 0.39% in the top ten. The sequenced sample was naive CD4+ T cells from PBMCs. The subset: CD45RA+ positively selected. These TCRs come from a young man in good health. Some clones in this sample may be carry-over from other donors' samples.

To note about this clone: At one end, the junction sequence differs from germline, possibly due to a read error. The V call is TRBV5-1, the J call TRBJ1-2, with 8 bases that match TRBD1. CDR1 is SGHRS, CDR2 YFSETQ, per germline. This CDR3 spans 17 amino acids. The CDR3 DNA sequence: TGCGCCAGCAGGGAACAGACAGGGGCCCTCGTGGACTATGGCTACACTTTC. Its protein product is CASREQTGALVDYGYTF.

The chain employs TRBV6-1 and TRBJ1-2; a weak D match, TRBD1 (5 bases). V was trimmed by 5 bases and J by 6 bases, leaving 10 bases between them. The CDR3 contains 12 residues. Germline V lookup: CDR1 MNHNS, CDR2 SASEGT. CDR3 sequence: CASSHRDDGYTF. DNA for the CDR3: TGTGCCAGCAGTCACCGGGACGATGGCTACACCTTC.

The chain is built from TRBV6-5 and TRBJ2-7; D not resolved. Trimming left V 4 bases short and J 2 bases short, with 18 bases between. Germline CDR1 reads MNHEY; CDR2 reads SVGAGI. This CDR3 is 16 amino acids long. The CDR3, as DNA: TGTGCCAGCAGTTTGTCAGACACGTTCCGCACCTACGAGCAGTACTTC. Translating it yields CASSLSDTFRTYEQYF.

This clone was recorded only once. The V call is TRBV30, the J call TRBJ2-3; D perhaps matches TRBD1 (6 bases). The V and J ends lost 3 bases and 6 bases respectively, with 16 bases between them. Germline values: CDR1 GTSNPN, CDR2 SVGIG (reference sequence). The CDR3 has 14 residues. CDR3 amino acids: CAWREWGRRDTQYF. DNA of the CDR3: TGTGCCTGGAGGGAGTGGGGGCGAAGGGATACGCAGTATTTT.

The chain uses TRBV5-4 and TRBJ2-3, with TRBD2 identical over 8 bases. V was pared by 0 bases and J by 3 bases, with 9 bases of the junction left unmatched. This CDR3 is built from 17 residues. Germline V CDR1 and CDR2: SGHNT, YYREEE (reference sequence). CDR3 sequence reads: CASSLVVSSGSTDTQYF. CDR3 nucleotide sequence: TGTGCCAGCAGCTTGGTCGTCTCTAGCGGGTCAACAGATACGCAGTATTTT.